This passage covers 19 T cell receptor beta chains from one sample sequenced in a study of identical twins' blood T cells. A single record per CDR3 protein comes from TCRdb applying MiXCR to the 5' RACE reads. Of 350,000 to 400,000 distinct CDR3 sequences detected, 25% to 35% appear once; the ten largest clones hold roughly 6.1%. The specimen sequenced was PBMCs. The receptors originated from a woman between 18 and 49 years old in good health.

The table lists this clonotype with a few counts. The genes are TRBV18 and TRBJ2-1; 11 bases are a match to TRBD2. This CDR3 is built from 17 residues. Germline V gene data show CDR1 as KGHSH and CDR2 as LQKENI. V was clipped by 0 bases and J by 6 bases; unmatched bases: 7. CDR3 coding DNA: TGTGCCAGCTCACCACCCCTAGCGGGGGGTTTTTCCAATGAGCAGTTCTTC. This gives the protein CASSPPLAGGFSNEQFF.

This clonotype was detected a few times. The chain carries TRBV29-1 and TRBJ2-1, with 11 bases lining up with TRBD2. CDR1 is SQVTM, CDR2 ANQGSEA, per germline. With 7 bases clipped from V and 4 bases from J, the junction kept 6 bases outside the gene matches. The CDR3 has 14 residues. The CDR3 loop reads CSGMLAGGYNEQFF. DNA for the CDR3: TGCAGCGGGATGCTAGCGGGGGGATACAATGAGCAGTTCTTC.

The chain is built from TRBV29-1 and TRBJ1-2; possibly TRBD1 for D (5 bases). CDR3 length: 13 amino acids. Trimming left V 6 bases short and J 6 bases short, with 17 bases between. CDR1 and CDR2 (germline): SQVTM, ANQGSEA. CDR3 in amino acids: CSVDKSAVDGYTF. CDR3 sequence (DNA): TGCAGCGTGGACAAGTCGGCAGTAGATGGCTACACCTTC.

As to this clonotype: Because it lacks the conserved phenylalanine or tryptophan at the end, this CDR3 is likely a read error. This chain joins TRBV7-9 and TRBJ1-2; D is unclear. CDR1 and CDR2 from the germline V gene are SEHNR and FQNEAQ (reference sequence). The CDR3 extends over 14 amino acids. With 4 bases removed from V and 6 bases from J, the gap between germline ends came to 15 bases. CDR3: CASSSEVSGHGYTL. In DNA, the CDR3 is TGTGCCAGCAGCTCAGAAGTGTCAGGTCATGGCTACACCCTC.

The DNA of the CDR3 is TGCAGTGCTAGACCCAGCGGGGGACTTAGCACAGATACGCAGTATTTT. Translated, it gives CSARPSGGLSTDTQYF. The chain joins TRBV20-1 to TRBJ2-3; 8 positions agree with TRBD2. Trimming cost V 2 bases and J 0 bases; bases outside gene matches: 7. CDR3 size: 16 residues. Per germline, CDR1 DFQATT and CDR2 SNEGSKA (reference sequence).

V gene TRBV20-1 combines with J gene TRBJ1-2; TRBD1 agrees at 7 bases. The CDR3 has 13 residues. Germline CDR1 and CDR2: DFQATT and SNEGSKA (reference sequence). The V segment lost 5 bases and the J segment 11 bases; nucleotides outside the gene matches: 14. This CDR3 reads CSAAWPAGGVYTF. In DNA form, the CDR3 reads TGCAGTGCTGCGTGGCCCGCAGGGGGAGTTTACACCTTC.

The table lists this clonotype with a few counts. The rearrangement links TRBV20-1 to TRBJ2-2; no firm D call. The germline gives CDR1 DFQATT, CDR2 SNEGSKA (reference sequence). This CDR3 is built from 11 residues. V shed 3 bases and J shed 8 bases, with 7 bases lying between them. CDR3 region: CSARRRGELFF. DNA of the CDR3: TGCAGTGCTAGGAGGCGGGGGGAGCTGTTTTTT.

This clonotype was picked up a small number of times. The genes are TRBV3-1 and TRBJ2-2, with D unresolved. CDR3 length: 14 residues. Germline loops: CDR1 LGHDT, CDR2 YNNKEL (reference sequence). V lost 0 bases, J lost 7 bases, and 9 bases lay in between. The CDR3 region is CASSQDGDSGELFF. CDR3 bases: TGTGCCAGCAGCCAAGATGGGGATAGCGGGGAGCTGTTTTTT.

This chain links TRBV6-2 or TRBV6-3 with TRBJ1-1, with unresolved D. The germline CDR1 and CDR2 sequences are MNHEY and SVGEGT. The CDR3 contains 17 residues. V was trimmed by 4 bases and J by 0 bases, leaving 18 bases between them. CDR3 nucleotide sequence: TGTGCCAGCAGTTTTCGTAGCGATAGCGGAATGAACACTGAAGCTTTCTTT. As protein: CASSFRSDSGMNTEAFF.

The chain has TRBV11-2 and TRBJ1-2; no definite D call. The CDR3 has 15 amino acids. Germline CDR1 reads SGHAT; CDR2 reads FQNNGV. The V end lost 6 bases, the J end lost 0 bases, and 14 bases lay between the germline ends. The DNA of the CDR3 is TGTGCCAGCAGATCCGGGTGGAAAGCTAACTATGGCTACACCTTC. It codes for CASRSGWKANYGYTF. Full variable domain (outside the CDR3, taken from reference TRBV11-2 and TRBJ1-2): EAGVAQSPRYKIIEKRQSVAFWCNPISGHATLYWYQQILGQGPKLLIQFQNNGVVDDSQLPKDRFSAERLKGVDSTLKIQPAKLEDSAVYLCASRSGWKANYGYTFGSGTRLTVV.

V and J are TRBV7-9 and TRBJ2-3, with 9 bases lining up with TRBD2. V dropped 1 base and J dropped 7; count of bases not matched to a gene: 6. CDR1 and CDR2 from the germline V gene are SEHNR and FQNEAQ (reference sequence). The CDR3 runs to 15 residues. CDR3 sequence reads: CASSLGLAGNNTQYF. DNA for the CDR3: TGTGCCAGCAGCTTAGGCCTAGCGGGAAATAATACGCAGTATTTT.

The sample holds a few counts of this clonotype. This sequence joins TRBV30 and TRBJ2-7, with 7 bases aligning to TRBD1. Germline V gene sequence: CDR1 GTSNPN, CDR2 SVGIG (reference sequence). Germline trimming cut 2 bases from V and 6 bases from J; bases unmatched to any gene: 7. The CDR3 covers 13 residues. The CDR3 sequence: CAWSMTGYGEQYF. The CDR3 nucleotides read TGTGCCTGGAGTATGACAGGGTACGGCGAGCAGTACTTC.

This clonotype came up a few times. The chain uses TRBV7-9 and TRBJ2-2; D unclear. Trimming shortened V by 5 bases and J by 2 bases, and 6 bases separated the two germline ends. CDR1 and CDR2 (germline): SEHNR, FQNEAQ (reference sequence). The CDR3 contains 13 residues. The CDR3 nucleotides are TGTGCCAGCAGCCCCTATAACACCGGGGAGCTGTTTTTT. Translating gives CASSPYNTGELFF. The full variable domain, its missing parts supplied by reference TRBV7-9 and TRBJ2-2, is DTGVSQNPRHKITKRGQNVTFRCDPISEHNRLYWYRQTLGQGPEFLTYFQNEAQLEKSRLLSDRFSAERPKGSFSTLEIQRTEQGDSAMYLCASSPYNTGELFFGEGSRLTVL.

This clonotype was detected ten times or more. The V call is TRBV2, the J call TRBJ2-3; D not certain. CDR1 and CDR2 from the germline V gene are SNHLY and FYNNEI. Trimming pared 5 bases from V and 6 bases from J, leaving 9 bases between. CDR3 length: 12 residues. The CDR3 loop reads CASSPGWDTQYF. In nucleotides, the CDR3 is TGTGCCAGCAGTCCCGGTTGGGATACGCAGTATTTT. Complete variable domain (other parts from reference TRBV2 and TRBJ2-3): EPEVTQTPSHQVTQMGQEVILRCVPISNHLYFYWYRQILGQKVEFLVSFYNNEISEKSEIFDDQFSVERPDGSNFTLKIRSTKLEDSAMYFCASSPGWDTQYFGPGTRLTVL.

Notes on this clonotype: It may be a read error: a sequence one base away is much more abundant. The gene calls are TRBV12-3 or TRBV12-4 and TRBJ1-1, with D uncertain. This CDR3 is 14 amino acids long. CDR3 bases: TGTGCCAGCAGTTTCGGGGATTCGAACACTGAATCTTTCTTT. Residues: CASSFGDSNTESFF.

The genes are TRBV5-6 and TRBJ1-6; maybe TRBD1 (5 bases). V was trimmed by 3 bases and J by 9 bases, leaving 13 bases between them. The CDR3 has 14 amino acids. CDR1 and CDR2 (germline): SGHDT, YYEEEE. The CDR3 nucleotides are TGTGCCAGCAGCTACCGACAGAGGGGTTCACCCCTCCACTTT. Its translation is CASSYRQRGSPLHF.

This clonotype was observed a few times. This chain joins TRBV7-9 and TRBJ2-2; possible D gene TRBD1, 6 bases. The CDR3 is 16 amino acids. The V end lost 5 bases, the J end lost 6 bases, and 19 bases lay between the germline ends. Looked up from germline, CDR1 is SEHNR and CDR2 is FQNEAQ (reference sequence). CDR3 amino acids: CASSTNRAVNPGELFF. In nucleotides, the CDR3 is TGTGCCAGCAGCACGAACAGGGCGGTCAACCCCGGGGAGCTGTTTTTT.

This clonotype was recorded many times. The chain employs TRBV14 and TRBJ1-2; no reliable D call. Deletions cut 1 base from V and 2 bases from J, with 5 bases between. The germline V gene has CDR1 SGHDN and CDR2 FVKESK. This CDR3 spans 13 amino acids. CDR3 protein: CASSQGGNYGYTF. For the CDR3, the DNA is TGTGCCAGCAGCCAAGGAGGGAACTATGGCTACACCTTC.

This clonotype was recorded many times. J is TRBJ1-1 and V is TRBV6-5; D is unresolved. The germline V gene has CDR1 MNHEY and CDR2 SVGAGI. Deletions cut 0 bases from V and 6 bases from J, with 8 bases between. CDR3 length: 13 amino acids. CDR3 nucleotide sequence: TGTGCCAGCAGTTACTCGGACGGGTCTGAAGCTTTCTTT. Residues: CASSYSDGSEAFF.